Listed below are T cell receptor beta chains from one sample, sequenced in a study of Ad26.COV2.S vaccination and SARS-CoV-2 variants. The method was immunoSEQ multiplex PCR; TCRdb's version includes in-frame clones alone and lacks a portion of them. In the table there are 300,000 to 450,000 clones, roughly nine tenths of which are singletons. The sample was peripheral blood, taken after recovery from COVID-19. Receptors were obtained from a human donor who had recovered from COVID-19. The CDR3 runs from the conserved cysteine through the conserved F or W.

cdr3_aa: CARERRQTSSYEQYF; v_call: TRBV2; cdr3_length: 15
cdr3_aa: CASSLDVYEQYF; v_call: TRBV7-2; cdr3_length: 12
cdr3_aa: CASSLGRGSSTDTQYF; v_call: TRBV5-1; cdr3_length: 16
cdr3_aa: CASSFGGGGASDTQYF; v_call: TRBV7-9; cdr3_length: 16
cdr3_aa: CASSYWWGNSPLHF; v_call: TRBV27; cdr3_length: 14
cdr3_aa: CASSVEAVNTEAFF; v_call: TRBV9; cdr3_length: 14
cdr3_aa: CASIRTPNTGELFF; v_call: TRBV6-5; cdr3_length: 14
cdr3_aa: CASSPLKGTDTQYF; v_call: TRBV5-1; cdr3_length: 14
cdr3_aa: CASSPRTVLGSEAFF; v_call: TRBV5-4; cdr3_length: 15
cdr3_aa: CASRDATNEKLFF; v_call: TRBV6-5; cdr3_length: 13
cdr3_aa: CASSLHGPGTQYF; v_call: TRBV5-6; cdr3_length: 13
cdr3_aa: CASSPGRGLREKLFF; v_call: TRBV2; cdr3_length: 15
cdr3_aa: CASRVAENQPQHF; v_call: TRBV2; cdr3_length: 13
cdr3_aa: CATSDFGSRGTDTQYF; v_call: TRBV24-1; cdr3_length: 16
cdr3_aa: CASSPAYEQYF; v_call: TRBV6-2/TRBV6-3; cdr3_length: 11
cdr3_aa: CASSRLPSVPYEQYF; v_call: TRBV4-1; cdr3_length: 15
cdr3_aa: CASSYGLQGTDTQYF; v_call: TRBV6-5; cdr3_length: 15
cdr3_aa: CASTSGVGDTQYF; v_call: TRBV12-5; cdr3_length: 13
cdr3_aa: CASSLSGETPSYNEQFF; v_call: TRBV27; cdr3_length: 17
cdr3_aa: CASSPPFLGDNEQFF; v_call: TRBV18; cdr3_length: 15
cdr3_aa: CASRVRDRGTEAFF; v_call: TRBV2; cdr3_length: 14
cdr3_aa: CASSVALASADTEAFF; v_call: TRBV9; cdr3_length: 16
cdr3_aa: CASSLGRANTEAFF; v_call: TRBV11-2; cdr3_length: 14
cdr3_aa: CASSYATSGRYNEQFF; v_call: TRBV6-5; cdr3_length: 16
cdr3_aa: CASSVGGGGALVTEAFF; v_call: TRBV9; cdr3_length: 17
cdr3_aa: CAISVSREYGYTF; v_call: TRBV10-3; cdr3_length: 13
cdr3_aa: CASSQGHGDTQYF; v_call: TRBV9; cdr3_length: 13
cdr3_aa: CASSLATSNTEAFF; v_call: TRBV5-1; cdr3_length: 14
cdr3_aa: CASSVSGGTDTQYF; v_call: TRBV9; cdr3_length: 14
cdr3_aa: CASSLGPGSGYTGELFF; v_call: TRBV5-1; cdr3_length: 17
cdr3_aa: CASSFAGVGETQYF; v_call: TRBV5-1; cdr3_length: 14
cdr3_aa: CASSLGNYATNEKLFF; v_call: TRBV7-2; cdr3_length: 16
cdr3_aa: CASSPESSGNTIYF; v_call: TRBV18; cdr3_length: 14
cdr3_aa: CAIREGGGTEAFF; v_call: TRBV10-3; cdr3_length: 13
cdr3_aa: CASSPQDSNYEQYF; v_call: TRBV11-2; cdr3_length: 14
cdr3_aa: CASSQGGWNTGELFF; v_call: TRBV3-1/TRBV3-2; cdr3_length: 15
cdr3_aa: CASSFQGARTEAFF; v_call: TRBV5-5; cdr3_length: 14
cdr3_aa: CASSKQTSGGYNEQFF; v_call: TRBV5-1; cdr3_length: 16
cdr3_aa: CASRGPNTGELFF; v_call: TRBV2; cdr3_length: 13
cdr3_aa: CASTVGWGLGSGELFF; v_call: TRBV2; cdr3_length: 16
cdr3_aa: CATSRDYGESYNEQFF; v_call: TRBV15; cdr3_length: 16
cdr3_aa: CASSDVAGAGDTQYF; v_call: TRBV2; cdr3_length: 15
cdr3_aa: CASDETRHGNTEAFF; v_call: TRBV19; cdr3_length: 15
cdr3_aa: CASSMDYVKETQYF; v_call: TRBV5-6; cdr3_length: 14
cdr3_aa: CASSVNNGPNYGYTF; v_call: TRBV9; cdr3_length: 15
cdr3_aa: CASRRGAVGPREQYF; v_call: TRBV6-5; cdr3_length: 15
cdr3_aa: CASSYSGRGTAYEQYF; v_call: TRBV6-6; cdr3_length: 16
cdr3_aa: CARSLRLAGEETQYF; v_call: TRBV7-5; cdr3_length: 15
cdr3_aa: CASSPRSGGADEQFF; v_call: TRBV4-2; cdr3_length: 15